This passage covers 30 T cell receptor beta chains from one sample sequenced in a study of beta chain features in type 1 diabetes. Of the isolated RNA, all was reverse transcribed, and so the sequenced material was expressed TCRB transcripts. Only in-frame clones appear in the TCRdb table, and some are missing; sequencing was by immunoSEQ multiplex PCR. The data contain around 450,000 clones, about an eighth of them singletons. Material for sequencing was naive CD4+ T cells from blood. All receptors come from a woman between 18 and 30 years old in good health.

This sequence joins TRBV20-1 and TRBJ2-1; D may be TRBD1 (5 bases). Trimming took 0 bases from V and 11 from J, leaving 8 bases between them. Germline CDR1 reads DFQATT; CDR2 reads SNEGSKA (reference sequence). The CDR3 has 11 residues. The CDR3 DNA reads TGCAGTGCTAGAGATCGACAGCAGCAGTTCTTC. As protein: CSARDRQQQFF.

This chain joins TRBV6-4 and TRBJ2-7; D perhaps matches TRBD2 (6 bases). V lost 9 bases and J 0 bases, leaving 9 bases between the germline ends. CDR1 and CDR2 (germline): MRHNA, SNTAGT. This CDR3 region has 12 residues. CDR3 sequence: CARSSGSYEQYF. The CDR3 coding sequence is TGTGCCAGGAGTAGCGGCTCCTACGAGCAGTACTTC.

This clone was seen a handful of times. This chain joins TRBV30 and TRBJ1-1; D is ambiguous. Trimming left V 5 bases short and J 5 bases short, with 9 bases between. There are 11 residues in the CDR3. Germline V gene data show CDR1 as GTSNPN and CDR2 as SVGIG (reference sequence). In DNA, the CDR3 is TGTGCCTGGGTTGGGTGGACTGAAGCTTTCTTT. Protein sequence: CAWVGWTEAFF.

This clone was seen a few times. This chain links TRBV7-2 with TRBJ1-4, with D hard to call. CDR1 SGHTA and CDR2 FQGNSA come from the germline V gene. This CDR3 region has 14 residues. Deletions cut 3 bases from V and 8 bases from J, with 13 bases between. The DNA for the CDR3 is TGTGCCAGCAGCTTTTCCCCCGGGGAGGAAAAACTGTTTTTT. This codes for CASSFSPGEEKLFF.

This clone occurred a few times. The CDR3 sequence: CASSPPGNGYTF. In nucleotides, the CDR3 is TGTGCCAGCAGCCCCCCGGGGAATGGCTACACCTTC. The chain uses TRBV7-9 and TRBJ1-2; D is unclear. Trimming left V 5 bases short and J 6 bases short, with 10 bases between. This CDR3 has 12 residues. Per germline, CDR1 SEHNR and CDR2 FQNEAQ (reference sequence).

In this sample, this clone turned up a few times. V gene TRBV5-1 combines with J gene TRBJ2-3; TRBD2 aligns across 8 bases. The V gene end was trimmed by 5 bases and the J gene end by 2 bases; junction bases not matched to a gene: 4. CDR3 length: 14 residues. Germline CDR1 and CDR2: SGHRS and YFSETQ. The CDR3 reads CASRIAGSTDTQYF. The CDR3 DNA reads TGCGCCAGCAGGATAGCGGGGTCCACAGATACGCAGTATTTT.

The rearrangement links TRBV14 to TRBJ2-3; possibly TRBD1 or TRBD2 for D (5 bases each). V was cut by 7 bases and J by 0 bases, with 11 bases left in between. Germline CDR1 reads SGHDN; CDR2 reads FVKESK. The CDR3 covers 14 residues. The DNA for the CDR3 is TGTGCCAGCACCACGGGACCTAGCACAGATACGCAGTATTTT. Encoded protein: CASTTGPSTDTQYF.

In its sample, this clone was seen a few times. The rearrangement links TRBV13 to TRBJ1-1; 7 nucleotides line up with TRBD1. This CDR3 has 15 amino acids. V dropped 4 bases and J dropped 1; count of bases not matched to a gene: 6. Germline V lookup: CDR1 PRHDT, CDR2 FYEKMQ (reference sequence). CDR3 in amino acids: CASSSPWTGNTEAFF. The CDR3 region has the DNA TGTGCCAGCAGCTCGCCTTGGACAGGGAACACTGAAGCTTTCTTT.

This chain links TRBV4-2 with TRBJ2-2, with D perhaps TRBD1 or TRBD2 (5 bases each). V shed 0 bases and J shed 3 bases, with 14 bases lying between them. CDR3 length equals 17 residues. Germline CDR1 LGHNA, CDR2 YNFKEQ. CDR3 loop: CASSQDGAGLDTGELFF. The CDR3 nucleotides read TGTGCCAGCAGCCAAGACGGGGCCGGACTTGACACCGGGGAGCTGTTTTTT.

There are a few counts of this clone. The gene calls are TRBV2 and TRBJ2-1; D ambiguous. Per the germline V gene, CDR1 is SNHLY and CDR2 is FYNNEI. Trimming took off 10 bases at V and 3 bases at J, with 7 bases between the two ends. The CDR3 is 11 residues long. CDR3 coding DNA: TGTGCCACCCTATACTACAATGAGCAGTTCTTC. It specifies CATLYYNEQFF.

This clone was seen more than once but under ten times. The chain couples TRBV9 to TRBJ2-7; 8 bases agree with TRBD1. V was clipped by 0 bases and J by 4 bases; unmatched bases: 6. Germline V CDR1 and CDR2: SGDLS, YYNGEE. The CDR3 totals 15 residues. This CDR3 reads CASSVGAGGSYEQYF. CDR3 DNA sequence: TGTGCCAGCAGCGTAGGGGCAGGGGGCTCTTACGAGCAGTACTTC.

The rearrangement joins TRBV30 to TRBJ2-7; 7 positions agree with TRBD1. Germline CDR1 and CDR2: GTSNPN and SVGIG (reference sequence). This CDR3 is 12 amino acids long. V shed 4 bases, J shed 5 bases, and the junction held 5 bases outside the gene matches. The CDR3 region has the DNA TGTGCCTGGACAGGGGGTATCCACGAGCAGTACTTC. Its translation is CAWTGGIHEQYF. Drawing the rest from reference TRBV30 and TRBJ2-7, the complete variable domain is SQTIHQWPATLVQPVGSPLSLECTVEGTSNPNLYWYRQAAGRGLQLLFYSVGIGQISSEVPQNLSASRPQDRQFILSSKKLLLSDSGFYLCAWTGGIHEQYFGPGTRLTVT.

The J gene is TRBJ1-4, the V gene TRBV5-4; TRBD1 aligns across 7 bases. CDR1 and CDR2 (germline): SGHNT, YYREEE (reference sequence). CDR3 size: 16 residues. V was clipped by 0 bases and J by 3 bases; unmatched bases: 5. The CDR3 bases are TGTGCCAGCAGCTTGGAGGCAGGGGGAGCTAATGAAAAACTGTTTTTT. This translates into CASSLEAGGANEKLFF.

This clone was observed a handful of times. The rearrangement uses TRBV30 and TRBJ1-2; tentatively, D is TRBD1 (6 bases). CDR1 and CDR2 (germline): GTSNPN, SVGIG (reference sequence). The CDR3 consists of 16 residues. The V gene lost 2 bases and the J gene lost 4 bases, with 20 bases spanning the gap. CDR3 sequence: CAWSHPRGHLIYGYTF. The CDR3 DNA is TGTGCCTGGAGTCATCCCCGGGGACATTTGATCTATGGCTACACCTTC.

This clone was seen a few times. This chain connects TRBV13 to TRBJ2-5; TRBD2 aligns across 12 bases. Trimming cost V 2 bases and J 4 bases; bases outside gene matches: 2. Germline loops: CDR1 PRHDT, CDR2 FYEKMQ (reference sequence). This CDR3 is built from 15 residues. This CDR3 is CASSLRLAGVETQYF. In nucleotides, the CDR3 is TGTGCCAGCAGCTTACGACTAGCGGGAGTAGAGACCCAGTACTTC.

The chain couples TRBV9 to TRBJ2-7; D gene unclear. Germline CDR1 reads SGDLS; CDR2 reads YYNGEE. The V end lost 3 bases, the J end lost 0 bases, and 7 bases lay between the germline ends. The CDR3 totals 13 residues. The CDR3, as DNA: TGTGCCAGCAGCGGACGGTCCTCCTACGAGCAGTACTTC. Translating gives CASSGRSSYEQYF.

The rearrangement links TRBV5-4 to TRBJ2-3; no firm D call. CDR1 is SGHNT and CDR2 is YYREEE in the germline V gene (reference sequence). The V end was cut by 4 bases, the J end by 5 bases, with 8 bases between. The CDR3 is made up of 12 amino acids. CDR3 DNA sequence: TGTGCCAGCAGCACGGACGGAGATACGCAGTATTTT. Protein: CASSTDGDTQYF.

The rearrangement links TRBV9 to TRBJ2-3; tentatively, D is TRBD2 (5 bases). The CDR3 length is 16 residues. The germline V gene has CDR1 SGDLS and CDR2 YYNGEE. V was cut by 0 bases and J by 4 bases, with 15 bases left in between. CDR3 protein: CASSVALRAHADTQYF. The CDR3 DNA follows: TGTGCCAGCAGCGTAGCTTTGCGGGCACACGCAGATACGCAGTATTTT.

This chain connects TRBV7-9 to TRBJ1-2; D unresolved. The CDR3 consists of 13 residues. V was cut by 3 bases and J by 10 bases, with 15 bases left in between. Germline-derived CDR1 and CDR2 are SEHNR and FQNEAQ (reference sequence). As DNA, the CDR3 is TGTGCCAGCAGCTTCATGGCAAGGCCCCACTACACCTTC. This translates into CASSFMARPHYTF. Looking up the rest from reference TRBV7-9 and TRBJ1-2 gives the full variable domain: DTGVSQNPRHKITKRGQNVTFRCDPISEHNRLYWYRQTLGQGPEFLTYFQNEAQLEKSRLLSDRFSAERPKGSFSTLEIQRTEQGDSAMYLCASSFMARPHYTFGSGTRLTVV.

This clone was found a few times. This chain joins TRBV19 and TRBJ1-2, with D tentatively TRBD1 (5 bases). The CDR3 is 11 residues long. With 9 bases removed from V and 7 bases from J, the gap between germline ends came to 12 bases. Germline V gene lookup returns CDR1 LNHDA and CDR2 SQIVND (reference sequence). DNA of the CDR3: TGTGCCAGCCAGGGTGGCGGTGGCTACACCTTC. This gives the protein CASQGGGGYTF.

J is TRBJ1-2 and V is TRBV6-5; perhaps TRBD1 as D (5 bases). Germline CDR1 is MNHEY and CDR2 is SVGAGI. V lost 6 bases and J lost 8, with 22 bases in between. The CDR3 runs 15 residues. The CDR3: CASSGGAGFTVGYTF. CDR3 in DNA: TGTGCCAGCAGCGGGGGAGCCGGATTTACAGTCGGCTACACCTTC.

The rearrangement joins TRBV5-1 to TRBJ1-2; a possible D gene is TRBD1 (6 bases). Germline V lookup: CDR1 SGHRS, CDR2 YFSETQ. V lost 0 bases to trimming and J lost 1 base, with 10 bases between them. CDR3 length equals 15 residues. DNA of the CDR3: TGCGCCAGCAGCTTGGCAACAGGGATTAACTATGGCTACACCTTC. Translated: CASSLATGINYGYTF.

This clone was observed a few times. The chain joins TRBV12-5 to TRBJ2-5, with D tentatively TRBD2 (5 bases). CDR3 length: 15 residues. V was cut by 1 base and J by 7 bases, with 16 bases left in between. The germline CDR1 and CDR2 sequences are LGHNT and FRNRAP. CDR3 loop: CASGLDHGGGGTQYF. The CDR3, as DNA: TGTGCTAGTGGTTTGGACCATGGAGGAGGCGGGACCCAGTACTTC. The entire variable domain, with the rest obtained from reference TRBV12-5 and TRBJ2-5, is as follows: DARVTQTPRHKVTEMGQEVTMRCQPILGHNTVFWYRQTMMQGLELLAYFRNRAPLDDSGMPKDRFSAEMPDATLATLKIQPSEPRDSAVYFCASGLDHGGGGTQYFGPGTRLLVL.

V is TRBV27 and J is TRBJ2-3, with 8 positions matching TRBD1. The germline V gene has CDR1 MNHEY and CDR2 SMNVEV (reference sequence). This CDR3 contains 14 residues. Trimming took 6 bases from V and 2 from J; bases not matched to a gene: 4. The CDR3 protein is CASSRDRYTDTQYF. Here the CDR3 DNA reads TGTGCCAGCAGCCGGGACAGGTACACAGATACGCAGTATTTT.

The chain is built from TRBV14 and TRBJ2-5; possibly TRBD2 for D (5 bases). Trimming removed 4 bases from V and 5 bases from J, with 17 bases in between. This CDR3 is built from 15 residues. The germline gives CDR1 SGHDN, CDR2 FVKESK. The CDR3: CASSPVEGLWETQYF. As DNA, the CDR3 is TGTGCCAGCAGCCCCGTTGAGGGCCTCTGGGAGACCCAGTACTTC.

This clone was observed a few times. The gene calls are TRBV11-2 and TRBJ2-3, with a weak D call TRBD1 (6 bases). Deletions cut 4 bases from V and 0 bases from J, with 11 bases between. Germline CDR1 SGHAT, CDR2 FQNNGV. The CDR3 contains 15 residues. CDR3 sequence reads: CASSSDSRSTDTQYF. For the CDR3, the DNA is TGTGCCAGCAGCTCGGACAGTCGTAGCACAGATACGCAGTATTTT. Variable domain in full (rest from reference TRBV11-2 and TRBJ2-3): EAGVAQSPRYKIIEKRQSVAFWCNPISGHATLYWYQQILGQGPKLLIQFQNNGVVDDSQLPKDRFSAERLKGVDSTLKIQPAKLEDSAVYLCASSSDSRSTDTQYFGPGTRLTVL.

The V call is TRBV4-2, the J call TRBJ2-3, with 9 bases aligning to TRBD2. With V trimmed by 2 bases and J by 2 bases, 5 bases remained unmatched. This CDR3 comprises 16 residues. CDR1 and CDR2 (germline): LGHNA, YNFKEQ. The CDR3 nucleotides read TGTGCCAGCAGCCAAAAGCGGGGGGTGTCCACAGATACGCAGTATTTT. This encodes CASSQKRGVSTDTQYF.

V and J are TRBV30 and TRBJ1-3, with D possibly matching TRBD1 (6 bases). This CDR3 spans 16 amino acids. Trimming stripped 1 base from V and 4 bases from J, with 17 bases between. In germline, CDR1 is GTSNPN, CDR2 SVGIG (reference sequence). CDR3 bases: TGTGCCTGGAGTGCCCCCTGGGGGGGGCGAGGAAACACCATATATTTT. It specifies CAWSAPWGGRGNTIYF.

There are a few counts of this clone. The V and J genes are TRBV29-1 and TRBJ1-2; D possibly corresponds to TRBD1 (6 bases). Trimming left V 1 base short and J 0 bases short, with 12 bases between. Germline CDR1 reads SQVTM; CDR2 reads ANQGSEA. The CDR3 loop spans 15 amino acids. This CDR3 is CSVEVWTDTNYGYTF. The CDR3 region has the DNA TGCAGCGTTGAAGTCTGGACAGATACTAACTATGGCTACACCTTC.

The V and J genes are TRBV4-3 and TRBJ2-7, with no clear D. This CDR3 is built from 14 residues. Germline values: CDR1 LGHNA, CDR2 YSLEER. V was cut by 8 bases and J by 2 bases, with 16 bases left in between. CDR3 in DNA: TGCGCCAGCGTCACCGACAACCCCACCTACGAGCAGTACGTC. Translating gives CASVTDNPTYEQYV.